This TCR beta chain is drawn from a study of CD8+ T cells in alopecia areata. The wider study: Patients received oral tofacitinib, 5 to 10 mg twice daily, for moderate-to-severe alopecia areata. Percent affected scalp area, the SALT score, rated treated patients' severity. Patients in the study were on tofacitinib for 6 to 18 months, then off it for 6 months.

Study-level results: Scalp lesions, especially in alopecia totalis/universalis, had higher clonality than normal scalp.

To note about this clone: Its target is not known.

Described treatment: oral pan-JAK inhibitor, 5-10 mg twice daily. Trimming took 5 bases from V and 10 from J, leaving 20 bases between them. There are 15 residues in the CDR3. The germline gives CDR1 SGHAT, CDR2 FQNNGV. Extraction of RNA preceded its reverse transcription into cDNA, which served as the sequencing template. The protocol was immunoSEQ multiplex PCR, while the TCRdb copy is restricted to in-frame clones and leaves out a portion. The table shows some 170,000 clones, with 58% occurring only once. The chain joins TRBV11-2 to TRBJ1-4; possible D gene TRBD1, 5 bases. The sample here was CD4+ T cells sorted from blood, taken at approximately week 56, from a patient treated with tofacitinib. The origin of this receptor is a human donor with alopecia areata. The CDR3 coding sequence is TGTGCCAGCAGCCCACTCGGAGGGAGGGACGTAAAACTGTTTTTT. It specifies CASSPLGGRDVKLFF.